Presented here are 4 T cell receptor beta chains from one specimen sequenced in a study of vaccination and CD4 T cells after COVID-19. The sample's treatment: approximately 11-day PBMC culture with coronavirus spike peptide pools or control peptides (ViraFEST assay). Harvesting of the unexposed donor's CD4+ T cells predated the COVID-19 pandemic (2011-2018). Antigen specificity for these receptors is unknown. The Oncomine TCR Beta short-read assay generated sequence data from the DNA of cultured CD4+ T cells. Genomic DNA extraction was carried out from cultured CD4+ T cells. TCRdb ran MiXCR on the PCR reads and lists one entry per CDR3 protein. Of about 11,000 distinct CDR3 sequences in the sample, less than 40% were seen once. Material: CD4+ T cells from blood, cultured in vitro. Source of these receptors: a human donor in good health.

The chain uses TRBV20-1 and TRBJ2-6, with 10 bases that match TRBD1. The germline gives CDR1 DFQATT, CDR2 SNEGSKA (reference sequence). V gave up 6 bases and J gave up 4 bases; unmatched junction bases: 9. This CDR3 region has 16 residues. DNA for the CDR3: TGCAGTGCCGCCGACAGGGGGCACTCCGGGGCCAACGTCCTGACTTTC. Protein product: CSAADRGHSGANVLTF.

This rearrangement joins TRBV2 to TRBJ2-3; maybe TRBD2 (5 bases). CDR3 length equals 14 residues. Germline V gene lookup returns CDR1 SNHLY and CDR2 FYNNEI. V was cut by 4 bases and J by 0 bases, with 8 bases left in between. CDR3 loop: CASSVRVSTDTQYF. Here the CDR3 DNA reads TGTGCCAGCAGTGTGCGGGTCAGCACAGATACGCAGTATTTT.

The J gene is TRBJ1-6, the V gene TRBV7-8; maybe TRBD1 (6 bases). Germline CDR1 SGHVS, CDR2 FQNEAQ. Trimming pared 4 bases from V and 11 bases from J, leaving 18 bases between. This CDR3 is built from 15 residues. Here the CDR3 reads CASSSLTGTDAPLHF. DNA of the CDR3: TGTGCCAGCAGCTCGCTCACAGGGACGGACGCACCCCTCCACTTT.

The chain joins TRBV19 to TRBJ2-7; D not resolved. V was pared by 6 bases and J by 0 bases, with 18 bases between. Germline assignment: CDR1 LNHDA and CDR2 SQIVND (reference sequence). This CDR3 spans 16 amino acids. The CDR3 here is CASSQPDGRSSYEQYF. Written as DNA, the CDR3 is TGTGCCAGTAGCCAGCCGGACGGTCGCAGCTCCTACGAGCAGTACTTC.